This is a list of T cell receptor beta chains from one sample in a study of cytomegalovirus exposure and HLA in healthy donors. This table comes from immunoSEQ multiplex PCR, and its TCRdb copy is limited to in-frame clones, with some not included. The sample data list tens of thousands of clones. Sequencing was carried out using PBMCs. These receptors originate from a woman aged 30 to 39 in good health and CMV-seronegative. The CDR3 runs from the conserved cysteine through the conserved F or W. D genes are given only for firm matches.

TRBJ2-7 | TRBV18 | . | 15 | CASSPPLGLSYEQYF | TGTGCCAGCTCACCACCTCTAGGACTTTCCTACGAGCAGTACTTC
TRBJ1-2 | TRBV19 | . | 15 | CASSLRGKPNYGYTF | TGTGCCAGTAGTCTAAGAGGGAAACCGAACTATGGCTACACCTTC
TRBJ2-7 | TRBV6-5 | TRBD2 | 14 | CASRPRLAGGEQYF | TGTGCCAGCAGGCCCCGACTAGCGGGCGGGGAGCAGTACTTC
TRBJ2-7 | TRBV7-9 | TRBD1 | 12 | CASSPGQAEQYF | TGTGCCAGCAGCCCGGGACAGGCAGAGCAGTACTTC
TRBJ1-5 | TRBV19 | TRBD1 | 14 | CASAGTGGMKPQHF | TGTGCCAGTGCAGGGACAGGGGGCATGAAGCCCCAGCATTTT
TRBJ2-2 | TRBV28 | . | 14 | CASSLRDSTGELFF | TGTGCCAGCAGTTTGCGGGACAGCACCGGGGAGCTGTTTTTT
TRBJ2-7 | TRBV18 | TRBD2 | 14 | CASSLGLAGYEQYF | TGTGCCAGCTCATTGGGACTAGCGGGATACGAGCAGTACTTC
TRBJ1-5 | TRBV15 | . | 18 | CATSRGGGTRTQNQPQHF | TGTGCCACCAGCAGAGGGGGGGGGACTCGGACGCAAAATCAGCCCCAGCATTTT
TRBJ1-2 | TRBV7-2 | . | 13 | CASSLDPGYGYTF | TGTGCCAGCAGCTTAGACCCGGGGTATGGCTACACCTTC
TRBJ2-7 | TRBV27 | . | 14 | CASSLRDTAYEQYF | TGTGCCAGCAGTTTACGGGACACCGCCTACGAGCAGTACTTC